These 21 T cell receptor beta chains originate from one sample sequenced in a study of blood T cell repertoires in COVID-19. Using immunoSEQ multiplex PCR, the repertoire was profiled, and TCRdb retains in-frame clones only, with some absent. The sample includes around 260,000 clones, 80% to 90% of them seen just once. The source material was peripheral blood. Every receptor here comes from a man between 25 and 39 years old with active or convalescent COVID-19.

In this sample, this clone turned up once. The chain has TRBV2 and TRBJ1-5, with a tentative D call TRBD1 (6 bases). The CDR3 sequence is 14 residues long. V gave up 6 bases and J gave up 6 bases, with 15 bases separating them. The germline CDR1 and CDR2 sequences are SNHLY and FYNNEI. The CDR3 DNA reads TGTGCCAGCAGCCTGGGGGGGGCAGGTCAGCCCCAGCATTTT. This codes for CASSLGGAGQPQHF. Variable domain in full (rest from reference TRBV2 and TRBJ1-5): EPEVTQTPSHQVTQMGQEVILRCVPISNHLYFYWYRQILGQKVEFLVSFYNNEISEKSEIFDDQFSVERPDGSNFTLKIRSTKLEDSAMYFCASSLGGAGQPQHFGDGTRLSIL.

This sequence joins TRBV5-1 and TRBJ1-2; D is ambiguous. The CDR3 spans 13 residues. V shed 5 bases and J shed 1 base, with 9 bases lying between them. Germline V gives CDR1 SGHRS, CDR2 YFSETQ. The CDR3 sequence is CASRPENNYGYTF. Written as DNA, the CDR3 is TGCGCCAGCAGGCCTGAGAATAACTATGGCTACACCTTC.

V usage is TRBV23-1 and J usage is TRBJ1-6, with D perhaps matching TRBD1 (5 bases). TRBV23-1 is classed as an ORF, of uncertain function. This CDR3 spans 13 amino acids. Trimming shortened V by 1 base and J by 12 bases, and 10 bases separated the two germline ends. The CDR3 reads CASSQWGEEPLHF. The CDR3 nucleotides read TGCGCCAGCAGTCAATGGGGGGAGGAACCCCTCCACTTT.

This chain connects TRBV5-4 to TRBJ1-1, with D possibly being TRBD1 (5 bases). CDR3 size: 14 residues. Germline V CDR1 and CDR2: SGHNT, YYREEE (reference sequence). Trimming left V 4 bases short and J 1 base short, with 11 bases between. The CDR3 DNA sequence: TGTGCCAGCAGCGCCAGGGTAGCGAACACTGAAGCTTTCTTT. This codes for CASSARVANTEAFF.

This chain links TRBV4-1 with TRBJ1-4; D might be TRBD1 (6 bases). The CDR3 covers 17 residues. V was clipped by 4 bases and J by 2 bases, with 17 bases between them. CDR1 and CDR2 (germline): MGHRA, YSYEKL. The CDR3 bases are TGCGCCAGCAGCCTGTCGCAGGGGATCCTTACTAATGAAAAACTGTTTTTT. Translating gives CASSLSQGILTNEKLFF.

This clone was detected a few times. The gene calls are TRBV28 and TRBJ1-1; D remains unclear. The CDR3 is made up of 13 amino acids. Trimming cost V 11 bases and J 1 base, with 14 bases left between them. Per germline, CDR1 MDHEN and CDR2 SYDVKM. Here the CDR3 DNA reads TGTGCCGGAACGGAAACGGGGAACACTGAAGCTTTCTTT. It codes for CAGTETGNTEAFF.

Turning to this clone: This sequence is one base from a far larger clone and is likely a read error. The CDR3 region has the DNA TGTGCCAGCAGTGAAGGGACTAGCACCGGGGAGCTGTTTTTT. Protein sequence: CASSEGTSTGELFF. The rearrangement links TRBV6-1 to TRBJ2-2; 7 bases fit TRBD2. The CDR3 sequence is 14 residues long. Germline CDR1 is MNHNS and CDR2 is SASEGT. V shed 1 base and J 4 bases; nucleotides not matched to a gene: 0.

Only one count was recorded for this clone. The chain uses TRBV7-9 and TRBJ1-2; 7 bases are a match to TRBD1. The CDR3 runs 14 residues. J gave up 4 bases and V 7 bases, and 9 bases lay outside the gene matches. In germline, CDR1 is SEHNR, CDR2 FQNEAQ (reference sequence). CDR3 in DNA: TGTGCCAGCACCCCGAGGGGGCCTGTCTATGGCTACACCTTC. Its protein is CASTPRGPVYGYTF.

The chain employs TRBV6-4 and TRBJ2-5; TRBD2 agrees at 13 bases. In germline, CDR1 is MRHNA, CDR2 SNTAGT. The ends lost 1 base at V and 2 bases at J; junction bases unmatched: 19. This CDR3 is built from 22 residues. The CDR3 region is CASSDCFWLAWTSGGRQETQYF. The DNA for the CDR3 is TGTGCCAGCAGTGACTGCTTCTGGTTGGCTTGGACTAGCGGGGGCCGTCAAGAGACCCAGTACTTC.

The chain joins TRBV14 to TRBJ2-2; D is uncertain. The V gene lost 4 bases and the J gene lost 1 base, with 4 bases spanning the gap. This CDR3 is built from 13 residues. The V gene's germline CDR1 is SGHDN and CDR2 FVKESK. CDR3 DNA: TGTGCCAGCAGCCTCCTGAACACCGGGGAGCTGTTTTTT. As protein: CASSLLNTGELFF.

The gene calls are TRBV7-8 and TRBJ2-5; tentatively, D is TRBD1 (6 bases). The germline V gene has CDR1 SGHVS and CDR2 FQNEAQ. The CDR3 loop spans 14 amino acids. V shed 5 bases and J shed 3 bases, with 13 bases lying between them. The CDR3 loop reads CASSHGTRKETQYF. The CDR3 coding sequence is TGTGCCAGCAGCCACGGGACACGGAAAGAGACCCAGTACTTC.

CDR3 sequence (DNA): TGTGCCAGCAGCTTAGGGAGGGGGGGCTACAATGAGCAGTTCTTC. Translating it yields CASSLGRGGYNEQFF. The chain employs TRBV7-9 and TRBJ2-1; maybe TRBD2 (7 bases). Trimming left V 1 base short and J 3 bases short, with 10 bases between. CDR3 length: 15 amino acids. Germline loops: CDR1 SEHNR, CDR2 FQNEAQ (reference sequence). Full variable domain (outside the CDR3, taken from reference TRBV7-9 and TRBJ2-1): DTGVSQNPRHKITKRGQNVTFRCDPISEHNRLYWYRQTLGQGPEFLTYFQNEAQLEKSRLLSDRFSAERPKGSFSTLEIQRTEQGDSAMYLCASSLGRGGYNEQFFGPGTRLTVL.

This clone has only a few counts. The rearrangement uses TRBV7-2 and TRBJ2-3; the D is unclear. Germline lookup yields CDR1 SGHTA and CDR2 FQGNSA. The CDR3 runs to 16 residues. The germline V and J ends were trimmed by 5 bases and 3 bases, with 18 bases remaining between them. CDR3 coding DNA: TGTGCCAGCAGCCTCCAGCCGGCTAGATTAACAGATACGCAGTATTTT. Translation: CASSLQPARLTDTQYF.

The chain combines TRBV12-3 or TRBV12-4 with TRBJ1-1, with D perhaps matching TRBD1 (5 bases). This CDR3 has 11 amino acids. Trimming left V 5 bases short and J 9 bases short, with 10 bases between. The chain's CDR3 is CASSGDFKAFF. The CDR3 coding sequence is TGTGCCAGCAGTGGGGACTTTAAAGCTTTCTTT.

This clone was seen once. The V gene is TRBV6-5, the J gene TRBJ2-3; TRBD2 matches at 9 bases. V was clipped by 4 bases and J by 9 bases; unmatched bases: 11. Germline CDR1 MNHEY, CDR2 SVGAGI. This CDR3 comprises 15 residues. CDR3 protein: CASSLAGELKVTQYF. The DNA of the CDR3 is TGTGCCAGCAGTTTAGCGGGGGAGCTAAAGGTCACGCAGTATTTT.

The chain is built from TRBV2 and TRBJ1-5; D ambiguous. Germline V lookup: CDR1 SNHLY, CDR2 FYNNEI. This CDR3 contains 13 residues. The germline V and J ends were trimmed by 7 bases and 3 bases, with 10 bases remaining between them. This CDR3 reads CASTPVANQPQHF. The DNA for the CDR3 is TGTGCCAGCACCCCTGTAGCCAATCAGCCCCAGCATTTT.

The genes are TRBV29-1 and TRBJ2-5; TRBD1 aligns across 10 bases. The CDR3 totals 15 residues. The trim removed 6 bases at V and 7 bases at J, leaving 14 bases unmatched. The V gene's germline CDR1 is SQVTM and CDR2 ANQGSEA. CDR3 residues: CSVLTGTGAGGTQYF. DNA of the CDR3: TGCAGCGTCCTAACAGGGACAGGGGCCGGGGGGACCCAGTACTTC. Supplemented by reference TRBV29-1 and TRBJ2-5, the full variable domain reads SAVISQKPSRDICQRGTSLTIQCQVDSQVTMMFWYRQQPGQSLTLIATANQGSEATYESGFVIDKFPISRPNLTFSTLTVSNMSPEDSSIYLCSVLTGTGAGGTQYFGPGTRLLVL.

V and J are TRBV7-2 and TRBJ1-2, with 7 bases identical to TRBD1. The V gene's germline CDR1 is SGHTA and CDR2 FQGNSA. The CDR3 has 16 residues. The J segment lost 3 bases and the V segment lost 5 bases, leaving 12 bases of the junction unmatched. CDR3 in DNA: TGTGCCAGCAGCCCGGCAGAGGGGGCGAGGTACTATGGCTACACCTTC. It encodes CASSPAEGARYYGYTF.

The gene calls are TRBV29-1 and TRBJ2-3; 7 bases agree with TRBD2. V was clipped by 2 bases and J by 2 bases; unmatched bases: 7. This CDR3 has 15 amino acids. Germline loops: CDR1 SQVTM, CDR2 ANQGSEA. The CDR3 loop reads CSVEPEGRVTDTQYF. As DNA, the CDR3 is TGCAGCGTTGAACCAGAGGGGAGGGTCACAGATACGCAGTATTTT.

The V call is TRBV11-3, the J call TRBJ2-3; possibly TRBD1 for D (6 bases). Germline CDR1 is SGHNT and CDR2 is YENEEA. The V end was cut by 5 bases, the J end by 3 bases, with 12 bases between. There are 14 residues in the CDR3. CDR3 amino acids: CASSVGGSTDTQYF. DNA of the CDR3: TGTGCCAGCAGCGTTGGGGGCTCGACAGATACGCAGTATTTT.

The chain is built from TRBV2 and TRBJ2-2, with D possibly matching TRBD1 (6 bases). Germline CDR1 and CDR2: SNHLY and FYNNEI. V dropped 7 bases and J dropped 8 bases, with 14 bases sitting between them. This CDR3 region has 13 residues. CDR3 region: CASTASGTGELFF. CDR3 bases: TGTGCCAGCACCGCCTCGGGGACAGGGGAGCTGTTTTTT.